This TCR beta chain is drawn from a study of T cell responses to AZD1222 COVID-19 vaccine. The wider study: Pooling covered second doses at about 4 or about 12 weeks. Broader study findings: Donors skewed white British and female; clonal diversity was possibly underestimated. At study baseline, merely roughly 6 AZD1222 recipients were seropositive. Two AZD1222 administrations were followed by greater Spike-specific TCR breadth and depth.

Profiled with immunoSEQ multiplex PCR; TCRdb holds only in-frame clones, not every one. The sample yields about 86,000 clones, roughly nine tenths seen once. CDR1 is SGHKS and CDR2 is YYEKEE in the germline V gene (reference sequence). The J segment lost 2 bases and the V segment lost 4 bases, leaving 1 base of the junction unmatched. The CDR3 totals 13 residues. As concerns this clone: The antigen remains unidentified.

The origin of this receptor is an adult in good health. This chain joins TRBV5-5 and TRBJ2-7, with 9 bases matching TRBD2. Material: peripheral blood, obtained on day 0 of AZD1222 vaccination. The CDR3 bases are TGTGCCAGCAGCCTAGCGGGAACCTACGAGCAGTACTTC. It is translated as CASSLAGTYEQYF.